This TCR beta chain is drawn from a study of CD8 T cells in ankylosing spondylitis. Library preparation for TCR beta used quantitative 5'-RACE with molecular barcodes. TCRdb reprocessed the 5' RACE reads with MiXCR, giving one entry per CDR3 protein. The repertoire holds approximately 250,000 distinct CDR3 sequences, 8% to 11% seen once, with around 2.6% in the top ten. The V gene's germline CDR1 is SGHTA and CDR2 FQGNSA. The V end was cut by 2 bases, the J end by 0 bases, with 14 bases between. This CDR3 has 17 residues. The material sequenced was blood, either unsorted or a sorted T cell fraction (not recorded which). The sequence was obtained from a male donor with ankylosing spondylitis or in good health (not recorded which). The chain uses TRBV7-2 and TRBJ2-1, with D possibly TRBD2 on 5 matching bases. CDR3 coding DNA: TGTGCCAGCAGCTTAAGGCTGCAGCGGAGCTCCTACAATGAGCAGTTCTTC. Translated: CASSLRLQRSSYNEQFF. The whole variable domain, remainder taken from reference TRBV7-2 and TRBJ2-1, is GAGVSQSPSNKVTEKGKDVELRCDPISGHTALYWYRQSLGQGLEFLIYFQGNSAPDKSGLPSDRFSAERTGGSVSTLTIQRTQQEDSAVYLCASSLRLQRSSYNEQFFGPGTRLTVL.